Listed below are T cell receptor beta chains from one sample, sequenced in a study of beta chain features in type 1 diabetes. TCRdb keeps only in-frame clones here, not all; method: immunoSEQ multiplex PCR. The table includes about 150,000 clones, over 8.5% detected once. Source material: central memory CD4+ T cells from blood. Receptor source: a man between 18 and 29 years old in good health. The CDR3 runs from the conserved cysteine through the conserved F or W. A D gene is named only where the DNA matches it firmly. Some rows have no size entry. The others give once, few or many, or a class for an expanded clone.

clone size	V gene	J gene	D gene	CDR3 DNA	CDR3 protein
few	TRBV2	TRBJ1-1	NA	TGTGCCAGCACAAGGGACATCGGCACTGAAGCTTTCTTT	CASTRDIGTEAFF
NA	TRBV7-2	TRBJ1-2	TRBD1	TGTGCCAGCAGCTTCGGGACAGGGGATTATGGCTACACCTTC	CASSFGTGDYGYTF
NA	TRBV23-1	TRBJ1-3	TRBD1	TGCGCCAGCAGCGGGGACAGGGGGCCCTCCTGCTTTGGAAACACCATATATTTT	CASSGDRGPSCFGNTIYF
few	TRBV7-2	TRBJ2-1	NA	TGTGCCAGCAGCTTAGCCAGACGCAATGAGCAGTTCTTC	CASSLARRNEQFF
few	TRBV7-2	TRBJ2-1	NA	TGTGCCAGCAGCTTCGTTGGGGAAGGGAAAGGTGTCAATGAGCAGTTCTTC	CASSFVGEGKGVNEQFF
few	TRBV7-6	TRBJ2-3	TRBD1	TGTGCCAGCAGCCCGAGCACGGGACAGCTATGGATCACTAGCACAGATACGCAGTATTTT	CASSPSTGQLWITSTDTQYF
few	TRBV15	TRBJ2-3	NA	TGTGCCACCAGCAGAGATGTTGGGCCAGATACGCAGTATTTT	CATSRDVGPDTQYF
NA	TRBV5-6	TRBJ2-3	NA	TGTGCCAGCAGCTTTACGTCTAGGCTCACAGATACGCAGTATTTT	CASSFTSRLTDTQYF
few	TRBV19	TRBJ1-2	NA	TGTGCCAGTAGCGGCCGACAGGATACTAACTATGGCTACACCTTC	CASSGRQDTNYGYTF
few	TRBV13	TRBJ2-7	NA	TGTGCCAGCAGCTCTCTGATGCGAGGGCTAGCCTACGAGCAGTACTTC	CASSSLMRGLAYEQYF
NA	TRBV18	TRBJ2-5	NA	TGTGCCAGCTCACCCTTTCGTCAAGAGACCCAGTACTTC	CASSPFRQETQYF
NA	TRBV13	TRBJ2-7	NA	TGTGCCAGCAGCTTAGCCAGACCCGACAGGATTAGGGAGATGTACTTC	CASSLARPDRIREMYF
few	TRBV9	TRBJ2-3	NA	TGTGCCAGCAGCAGATTTACGGAGGGCGCAGATACGCAGTATTTT	CASSRFTEGADTQYF
few	TRBV2	TRBJ2-1	TRBD1	TGTGCCAGCATGTCGGGCACAGGGACAGGGGAGCAGTTCTTC	CASMSGTGTGEQFF
few	TRBV29-1	TRBJ1-4	NA	TGCAGCGTTGAAGACCCCCGGGGGAGGGAAAAACTGTTTTTT	CSVEDPRGREKLFF
few	TRBV7-2	TRBJ2-7	NA	TGTGCCAGCGGCCAGGGTCCATCCGAGCAGTACTTC	CASGQGPSEQYF
NA	TRBV2	TRBJ2-1	NA	TGTGCCAGCAGAAGGGACTCGTCCTACAATGAGCAGTTCTTC	CASRRDSSYNEQFF
few	TRBV27	TRBJ2-1	TRBD2	TGTGCCAGCAGTCGGACTAGAAATGAGCAGTTCTTC	CASSRTRNEQFF
NA	TRBV9	TRBJ2-5	TRBD2	TGTGCCAGCAGCGTGACAGAAGGGACTAGAGGCCTCGAGACCCAGTACTTC	CASSVTEGTRGLETQYF
NA	TRBV5-1	TRBJ1-3	TRBD1	TGCGCCAGCAGCCCCACCCTGACAGGGGGAACTGGAAACACCATATATTTT	CASSPTLTGGTGNTIYF
NA	TRBV11-2	TRBJ2-5	NA	TGTGCCAGCAGCTCAGCAGGGGGGAGAGAGACCCAGTACTTC	CASSSAGGRETQYF
NA	TRBV29-1	TRBJ1-1	NA	TGCAGCGTGAACAGGTTAATGAACACTGAAGCTTTCTTT	CSVNRLMNTEAFF
NA	TRBV18	TRBJ1-6	NA	TGTGCCAGCTCACCATTGGGGACAAATAATTCACCCCTCCACTTT	CASSPLGTNNSPLHF
few	TRBV29-1	TRBJ2-2	NA	TGCAGCGTTAGTACTAGCAGGAACACCGGGGAGCTGTTTTTT	CSVSTSRNTGELFF
few	TRBV5-6	TRBJ2-1	TRBD2	TGTGCCAGCAGCTTGGGAGCGGGAAAGGGCAATGAGCAGTTCTTC	CASSLGAGKGNEQFF
few	TRBV29-1	TRBJ2-7	TRBD1	TGCAGCCCCAGACTAGGGACAGGCGGGGCCGAGCAGTACTTC	CSPRLGTGGAEQYF
few	TRBV19	TRBJ1-5	TRBD1	TGTGCCAGTATCCGGGACAGGGGACAGCCCCAGCATTTT	CASIRDRGQPQHF
NA	TRBV4-1	TRBJ2-7	NA	TGCGCCAGCAGCCAAGGGCCCCTCTACGAGCAGTACTTC	CASSQGPLYEQYF
NA	TRBV28	TRBJ1-3	NA	TGTGCCACCACCAGTGGCCGGAGCTCTGGAAACACCATATATTTT	CATTSGRSSGNTIYF
NA	TRBV28	TRBJ2-5	TRBD1	TGTGCCAGCAGTCCAAGCCGGACAGGGGGAGAGACCCAGTACTTC	CASSPSRTGGETQYF
few	TRBV4-3	TRBJ1-4	NA	TGCGCCAGCAGCCAGCAGTTTAATGAAAAACTGTTTTTT	CASSQQFNEKLFF
few	TRBV11-2	TRBJ2-3	NA	TGTGCCAGCAGCCGCACGGTCCCAGATACGCAGTATTTT	CASSRTVPDTQYF
many	TRBV5-6	TRBJ2-5	NA	TGTGCCAGCAGCTTCAGCAGGTCCAAGGTGACCCAGTACTTC	CASSFSRSKVTQYF
NA	TRBV4-2	TRBJ1-6	NA	TGTGCCAGCAGCCAAGACGAGGGATTTAATTCACCCCTCCACTTT	CASSQDEGFNSPLHF
NA	TRBV9	TRBJ2-7	NA	TGTGCCAGCAGCGCCCGGGACCCCGGGTACGAGCAGTACTTC	CASSARDPGYEQYF
few	TRBV12-5	TRBJ1-1	NA	TGTGCTAGTGGTCTTAACACTGAAGCTTTCTTT	CASGLNTEAFF
few	TRBV30	TRBJ1-1	NA	TGTGCCTGGAGTGTGTCCCAAGCTTTCTTT	CAWSVSQAFF
many	TRBV28	TRBJ2-1	TRBD2	TGTGCCAGCAGTAAACTAGCGGTTGCCTACAATGAGCAGTTCTTC	CASSKLAVAYNEQFF
few	TRBV6-6	TRBJ1-2	NA	TGTGCCAGCAGTTACCGATCGGATGGCTACACCTTC	CASSYRSDGYTF
NA	TRBV29-1	TRBJ1-2	NA	TGCAGCGTTGTTAACGGCTATGGCTACACCTTC	CSVVNGYGYTF
medium-sized	TRBV6-5	TRBJ2-7	NA	TGTGCCAGCAGTTCGAAAATGGCGGGGTACGAGCAGTACTTC	CASSSKMAGYEQYF
few	TRBV19	TRBJ2-5	NA	TGTGCCAGTAGTATCCCCCGGGAGACCCAGTACTTC	CASSIPRETQYF
few	TRBV7-3	TRBJ2-7	TRBD1	TGTGCCAGCAGCTCGGGACAGCTCTACGAGCAGTACTTC	CASSSGQLYEQYF
many	TRBV27	TRBJ2-3	TRBD1	TGTGCCAGCAGTTTAGCCGGCAGGGGGCGCGGCACAGATACGCAGTATTTT	CASSLAGRGRGTDTQYF
NA	TRBV9	TRBJ1-3	NA	TGTGCCAGCAGCCTCGGGGGGGATGGAAACACCATATATTTT	CASSLGGDGNTIYF
NA	TRBV4-2	TRBJ2-3	NA	TGTGCCAGCAGCCAAGGGGTAGATGTCACAGATACGCAGTATTTT	CASSQGVDVTDTQYF
NA	TRBV28	TRBJ1-2	NA	TGTGCCAGCAGTCTATCGAGGGCCTATGGCTACACCTTC	CASSLSRAYGYTF